Here is one TCR beta chain with its context. This record belongs to a study of blood T cells in healthy people across ages. Trimming left V 6 bases short and J 1 base short, with 18 bases between. The germline V gene has CDR1 DFQATT and CDR2 SNEGSKA (reference sequence). The CDR3 extends over 15 amino acids. Each donor gave 9.5 to 10 milliliters of peripheral blood. Primed by a sample-barcoded 5' primer and a J-beta primer mix, a second PCR proceeded for about 6 to 12 cycles. TCRdb passed the 5' RACE reads through MiXCR, listing each CDR3 protein once. The sample holds 1.5 million to 2 million distinct CDR3 sequences; about 49% are singletons and the top ten take approximately 2.1%.

The chain employs TRBV20-1 and TRBJ1-1; D perhaps matches TRBD1 (5 bases). This TCR came from a woman in her thirties or forties in good health. The sample taken for sequencing was blood. CDR3 amino acids: CSAFAGQAWNTEAFF. The CDR3 nucleotides read TGCAGTGCCTTCGCGGGGCAGGCTTGGAACACTGAAGCTTTCTTT.